This record covers a single T cell receptor beta chain. These data belong to a study of blood T cell repertoires in COVID-19. Measured with immunoSEQ multiplex PCR; TCRdb has only the in-frame clones, and not every one. The repertoire includes 150,000 to 170,000 clones, about four fifths of them detected once, and about 29% sits in the top ten. The origin of this receptor is a woman aged 60-70 years with acute or convalescent COVID-19. Sequencing input: peripheral blood.

CDR3: CASSLSTSGKQFF. CDR3 coding DNA: TGTGCCAGCAGTTTATCGACTAGCGGGAAGCAGTTCTTC. This chain links TRBV27 with TRBJ2-1; TRBD2 agrees at 11 bases. The trim removed 0 bases at V and 11 bases at J, leaving 0 bases unmatched. The V gene's germline CDR1 is MNHEY and CDR2 SMNVEV (reference sequence). The CDR3 is 13 amino acids.